This T cell receptor beta chain stems from a study of T cell repertoires in cytomegalovirus infection. About the study: Recently identified HLA-C-restricted and well-studied HLA-B-restricted CMV epitopes were used. Matching HLA type, along with CMV infection, was indicated by public TCR beta signatures.

A few counts support this clonotype. Antigen: not known. General study points: HLA-C-restricted TCR beta clonotypes specific for CMV led the ex vivo response.

TCRdb re-called the reads through MiXCR, storing one row per CDR3 protein. The data hold some 350,000 distinct CDR3 sequences, with roughly 34% observed a single time. The CDR3 runs 15 residues. V was clipped by 5 bases and J by 8 bases; unmatched bases: 11. The germline CDR1 and CDR2 sequences are MNHEY and SMNVEV (reference sequence). Sequences were derived from cultured PBMCs, sampled from culture after CMV antigen stimulation. This TCR was recovered from a human donor in good health (CMV status not recorded). Some clones in this sample may be carry-over from other donors' samples. The gene calls are TRBV27 and TRBJ1-3; 8 bases agree with TRBD1. The CDR3 sequence: CASSAQGAIRDTIYF. CDR3 DNA sequence: TGTGCCAGCAGTGCCCAGGGGGCCATACGGGACACCATATATTTT.